This T cell receptor beta chain was profiled in a study of T cell responses to AZD1222 COVID-19 vaccine. Study in general: Pooling covered second doses at about 4 or about 12 weeks.

General study findings and limits: White British ancestry dominated among donors, who included more females, and clonal diversity was possibly underestimated. Two AZD1222 administrations were followed by greater Spike-specific TCR breadth and depth.

Some clones are missing from TCRdb's copy, which holds only in-frame ones; the method was immunoSEQ multiplex PCR. The data show roughly 150,000 clones, 75% to 95% seen once. With regard to this clone: No antigen is known for it.

J lost 7 bases, V lost 6 bases, and 8 bases had no gene match. Germline loops: CDR1 SEHNR, CDR2 FQNEAQ (reference sequence). The CDR3 is 13 residues long. The TCR originated in an adult in good health. V is TRBV7-9 and J is TRBJ1-1; 7 bases align to TRBD1. Here the sequenced sample was peripheral blood, taken on day 0 of AZD1222 vaccination. As DNA, the CDR3 is TGTGCCAGCAGACCGGCGGGACAGCTTGAAGCTTTCTTT. It codes for CASRPAGQLEAFF. Full variable domain (remainder filled in from reference TRBV7-9 and TRBJ1-1): DTGVSQNPRHKITKRGQNVTFRCDPISEHNRLYWYRQTLGQGPEFLTYFQNEAQLEKSRLLSDRFSAERPKGSFSTLEIQRTEQGDSAMYLCASRPAGQLEAFFGQGTRLTVV.